The TCR beta chain under discussion was sequenced for a study of blood T cell repertoires in COVID-19 (dated by TCRdb to the early 2020s). Regarding the complete study: Samples from collaborators originated in the United States, Italy and Spain and spanned both the acute and convalescent phases of COVID-19. The prospective study material was composed of cDNA or gDNA derived from T cells, B-cell-depleted T cells, or PBMCs. Deeply sampled blood TCRbeta repertoires from subjects exposed to, actively infected with, or recovered from COVID-19 were included in the dataset. The repertoires were released in a freely available public database meant as a resource for research on the immune response to SARS-CoV-2. Samples came from the ongoing ImmuneRACE study (first 160 participants) plus 1,254 subjects from 6 global collaborators. A de-identified subject ID, COVID-19 status, age in years and sex were almost always included in the sample metadata. Where available, HLA class I and class II types were obtained from metadata supplied by the sample provider rather than from assay-based typing. What the research found in general, with its limitations: The quantity of clinical and demographic metadata differed by source and by participant and was supplied without curation.

V drops 0 bases and J drops 4 bases, leaving 7 bases in between. The CDR3 runs 13 amino acids, cysteine and phenylalanine included. Left in the record is the CDR3 DNA by itself, 39 bases read in frame from the first base. Based on the germline V gene, the CDR1 and CDR2 sequences are SGHRS and YFSETQ. Worth noting for this clone: It has no known antigen specificity. There are no base qualities to consult, and no much larger clone falls within one base.

Each collaborating institution followed its own protocols to collect whole blood in K2EDTA tubes. For TCRbeta analysis, collaborator samples were shipped as frozen whole blood, as isolated PBMCs, or as DNA extracted from either sample type. TCRbeta CDR3 regions were amplified from genomic DNA using the immunoSEQ Assay, a bias-controlled multiplex PCR. The authors' pipeline ran thus. Within the assay, amplification of reference gene primers was used to estimate how many nucleated cells each sample contained. To quantify the absolute abundance of each unique TCRbeta CDR3 rearrangement, sequence reads were collapsed and filtered. For each sample, productive Simpson clonality was calculated as the square root of Simpson's diversity index over productive rearrangements. TCRdb re-hosts the immuneACCESS table, in-frame sequences only. Its copies lack some clones; in the studies checked, an unresolved V gene accounts for under half of them, and the cause for the rest is not known. V, J and clone size reflect that table, while D and trimming were determined from the DNA. The sample data list 100,000 to 130,000 clones, and approximately 85% of these were observed just once. 2.4% of the sample is held by the ten biggest clonotypes.

Material for sequencing was peripheral blood. The source of this sequence is a human donor in a cohort sampled during active COVID-19. This chain joins TRBV5-1 to TRBJ1-2; the best D guess is TRBD1, with 5 bases matching. The CDR3 in this case is CASSLDRTYGYTF. The nucleotide sequence reads as follows: TGCGCCAGCAGCTTGGACAGGACCTATGGCTACACCTTC.